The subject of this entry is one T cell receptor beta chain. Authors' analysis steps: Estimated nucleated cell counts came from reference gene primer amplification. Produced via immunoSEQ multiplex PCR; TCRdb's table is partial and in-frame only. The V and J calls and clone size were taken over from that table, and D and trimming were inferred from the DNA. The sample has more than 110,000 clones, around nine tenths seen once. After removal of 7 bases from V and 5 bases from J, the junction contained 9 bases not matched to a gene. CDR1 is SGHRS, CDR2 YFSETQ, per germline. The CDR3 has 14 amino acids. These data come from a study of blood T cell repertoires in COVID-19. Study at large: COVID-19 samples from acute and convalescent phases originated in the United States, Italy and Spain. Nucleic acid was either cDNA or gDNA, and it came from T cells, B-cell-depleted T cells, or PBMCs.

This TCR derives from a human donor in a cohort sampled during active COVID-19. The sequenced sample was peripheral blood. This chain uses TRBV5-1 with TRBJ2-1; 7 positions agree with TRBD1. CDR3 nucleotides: TGCGCCAGCCTTGAGGCAGGGGGTCACAATGAGCAGTTCTTC. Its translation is CASLEAGGHNEQFF.